The entry below describes one T cell receptor beta chain. This record belongs to a study of control samples from healthy donors and cancer patients. Profiling relied on immunoSEQ multiplex PCR, and the TCRdb table lists in-frame clones only, not all of them. The sample contains about 180,000 clones, about 90% of which appear only once. This TCR was sampled from a woman aged 45-65 years in good health. What was sequenced was blood.

The CDR3 loop reads CASSELHWTEQETQYF. CDR3 coding DNA: TGTGCCAGCAGTGAACTTCATTGGACAGAACAAGAGACCCAGTACTTC. The chain couples TRBV6-1 to TRBJ2-5; D may be TRBD1 (6 bases). The CDR3 totals 16 residues. Germline V CDR1 and CDR2: MNHNS, SASEGT. V lost 2 bases to trimming and J lost 2 bases, with 15 bases between them.